This TCR beta chain came from a study of blood T cell repertoires in COVID-19. Using immunoSEQ multiplex PCR, the repertoire was profiled, and TCRdb retains in-frame clones only, with some absent. Altogether approximately 140,000 clones are present, 88% being singletons, with the ten largest covering about 2.5%. Germline V gene lookup returns CDR1 MNHEY and CDR2 SMNVEV (reference sequence). V shed 5 bases and J 5 bases; nucleotides not matched to a gene: 11. The CDR3 loop spans 15 amino acids. The chain carries TRBV27 and TRBJ2-5; TRBD1 matches at 7 bases. Sequenced sample: peripheral blood. The receptor was derived from a human donor in a cohort sampled during active COVID-19. CDR3 protein: CASSRMTGTVETQYF. CDR3 sequence (DNA): TGTGCCAGCAGTAGAATGACAGGGACGGTGGAGACCCAGTACTTC.